This entry lists 28 T cell receptor beta chains sequenced from one sample in a study of blood T cell repertoires in COVID-19. Generated by immunoSEQ multiplex PCR, the TCRdb table keeps only in-frame clones and is missing some. The sample includes about 320,000 clones, just under 90% of them seen just once. The material sequenced was peripheral blood. These receptors originate from a woman under 40 with COVID-19, enrolled during active disease.

This clone appeared a few times. The rearrangement uses TRBV10-2 and TRBJ1-5, with D possibly matching TRBD1 (6 bases). The V end lost 7 bases, the J end lost 1 base, and 11 bases lay between the germline ends. The CDR3 totals 14 residues. The germline V gene has CDR1 WSHSY and CDR2 SAAADI. This CDR3 is CASNQQGSNQPQHF. CDR3 DNA sequence: TGCGCCAGCAATCAACAGGGAAGCAATCAGCCCCAGCATTTT.

This chain uses TRBV7-9 with TRBJ2-1, with 10 bases aligning to TRBD2. V lost 5 bases, J lost 2 bases, and 6 bases stayed unmatched. The CDR3 is made up of 16 amino acids. Per the germline V gene, CDR1 is SEHNR and CDR2 is FQNEAQ (reference sequence). The CDR3 reads CASSRIAGGTYNEQFF. CDR3 nucleotides: TGTGCCAGCAGCCGCATAGCGGGGGGAACCTACAATGAGCAGTTCTTC. Full variable domain (outside the CDR3, taken from reference TRBV7-9 and TRBJ2-1): DTGVSQNPRHKITKRGQNVTFRCDPISEHNRLYWYRQTLGQGPEFLTYFQNEAQLEKSRLLSDRFSAERPKGSFSTLEIQRTEQGDSAMYLCASSRIAGGTYNEQFFGPGTRLTVL.

V is TRBV2 and J is TRBJ2-7; possible D gene TRBD2, 5 bases. The V and J ends lost 6 bases and 5 bases respectively, with 14 bases between them. The CDR3 is made up of 13 amino acids. Germline CDR1 reads SNHLY; CDR2 reads FYNNEI. In DNA form, the CDR3 reads TGTGCCAGCAGCCGGGGAGAAGGGAACGAGCAGTACTTC. It yields the protein CASSRGEGNEQYF.

This clone was detected once. The CDR3 sequence is CASSALKTSGGIGTQYF. The CDR3, as DNA: TGTGCCAGCAGCGCCCTTAAGACTAGCGGGGGGATCGGGACCCAGTACTTC. The V gene is TRBV11-2, the J gene TRBJ2-5; 13 bases are shared with TRBD2. V shed 5 bases and J 7 bases; nucleotides not matched to a gene: 13. The germline gives CDR1 SGHAT, CDR2 FQNNGV. This CDR3 has 17 residues.

The CDR3 reads CAHRLAGGSGTQYF. CDR3 nucleotides: TGTGCCCATAGGTTAGCGGGGGGGTCAGGGACCCAGTACTTC. This rearrangement joins TRBV30 to TRBJ2-5; 11 bases are shared with TRBD2. This CDR3 is 14 amino acids long. Trimming cost V 8 bases and J 7 bases; bases outside gene matches: 12. CDR1 and CDR2 (germline): GTSNPN, SVGIG (reference sequence).

The chain links TRBV28 to TRBJ1-2; unclear D gene. Germline CDR1 reads MDHEN; CDR2 reads SYDVKM. This CDR3 is 15 amino acids long. With 3 bases removed from V and 6 bases from J, the gap between germline ends came to 17 bases. CDR3 sequence reads: CASSFSTPRTHGYTF. The CDR3 DNA reads as TGTGCCAGCAGTTTTAGTACCCCCCGCACTCATGGCTACACCTTC.

The gene calls are TRBV9 and TRBJ1-2, with D perhaps matching TRBD1 (5 bases). Trimming left V 0 bases short and J 10 bases short, with 10 bases between. The CDR3 spans 12 residues. Germline V gives CDR1 SGDLS, CDR2 YYNGEE. The CDR3 region is CASSVEGLDYTF. The CDR3 bases are TGTGCCAGCAGCGTAGAGGGGCTTGACTACACCTTC.

The chain has TRBV5-1 and TRBJ2-3; 7 bases match TRBD2. The CDR3 is 15 amino acids. Germline CDR1 and CDR2: SGHRS and YFSETQ. Trimming at V came to 4 bases and at J to 2 bases, leaving 7 bases not matched to a gene. The CDR3: CASSGGDGDTDTQYF. The CDR3, as DNA: TGCGCCAGCAGCGGGGGGGACGGAGACACAGATACGCAGTATTTT.

This clone was detected only a few times. The chain joins TRBV5-6 to TRBJ2-1; D unresolved. The V gene lost 4 bases and the J gene lost 0 bases, with 8 bases spanning the gap. Germline lookup yields CDR1 SGHDT and CDR2 YYEEEE. The CDR3 has 14 residues. The CDR3 nucleotides read TGTGCCAGCAGCCCTATCGGCTCCTACAATGAGCAGTTCTTC. It encodes CASSPIGSYNEQFF.

This clone was found a few times. The CDR3 reads CASSLGAEQFF. The CDR3 DNA is TGTGCCAGCAGTTTAGGCGCCGAGCAGTTCTTC. The chain joins TRBV12-3 or TRBV12-4 to TRBJ2-1; D ambiguous. This CDR3 has 11 amino acids. The V and J ends lost 1 base and 10 bases respectively, with 5 bases between them.

The chain joins TRBV29-1 to TRBJ1-2, with TRBD1 matching 7 bases. The CDR3 is 14 residues long. Germline V gene data show CDR1 as SQVTM and CDR2 as ANQGSEA. The trim removed 7 bases at V and 9 bases at J, leaving 17 bases unmatched. The CDR3 loop is CSAARAGGTLSYTF. CDR3 bases: TGCAGCGCCGCCCGGGCAGGGGGTACGCTAAGCTACACCTTC. Drawing the rest from reference TRBV29-1 and TRBJ1-2, the complete variable domain is SAVISQKPSRDICQRGTSLTIQCQVDSQVTMMFWYRQQPGQSLTLIATANQGSEATYESGFVIDKFPISRPNLTFSTLTVSNMSPEDSSIYLCSAARAGGTLSYTFGSGTRLTVV.

The rearrangement uses TRBV19 and TRBJ1-1, with D uncertain. The CDR3 is 16 amino acids. Trimming stripped 5 bases from V and 0 bases from J, with 16 bases between. The V gene's germline CDR1 is LNHDA and CDR2 SQIVND (reference sequence). CDR3 in amino acids: CASSFRTGIMNTEAFF. CDR3 nucleotide sequence: TGTGCCAGTAGTTTCCGCACCGGGATTATGAACACTGAAGCTTTCTTT.

The chain links TRBV27 to TRBJ1-2, with 11 bases fitting TRBD1. The V gene end was trimmed by 2 bases and the J gene end by 4 bases; junction bases not matched to a gene: 6. Germline-derived CDR1 and CDR2 are MNHEY and SMNVEV (reference sequence). The CDR3 runs 16 residues. The CDR3 DNA sequence: TGTGCCAGCAGTTTAGGGCGGACAGGGGGCGCCTATGGCTACACCTTC. Translating gives CASSLGRTGGAYGYTF.

V usage is TRBV27 and J usage is TRBJ2-1, with no clear D. V lost 3 bases, J lost 9 bases, and 12 bases lay in between. From germline, CDR1 is MNHEY and CDR2 SMNVEV (reference sequence). The CDR3 consists of 13 residues. CDR3: CASSFSLLGEQFF. CDR3 nucleotides: TGTGCCAGCAGTTTTAGCCTCCTAGGTGAGCAGTTCTTC.

This clone was seen just once. The chain uses TRBV19 and TRBJ1-1; TRBD1 matches at 8 bases. After removal of 1 base from V and 8 bases from J, the junction contained 6 bases not matched to a gene. CDR1 is LNHDA and CDR2 is SQIVND in the germline V gene (reference sequence). This CDR3 has 14 amino acids. CDR3 sequence (DNA): TGTGCCAGTAGTATAGTATCAACAGGGGGAGAAGCTTTCTTT. The encoded protein is CASSIVSTGGEAFF.

The chain couples TRBV28 to TRBJ2-1; D not certain. Germline CDR1 is MDHEN and CDR2 is SYDVKM. Trimming removed 2 bases from V and 10 bases from J, with 9 bases in between. CDR3 length: 12 amino acids. The CDR3, as DNA: TGTGCCAGCAGTTTAGGGCCTGGCGAGCAGTTCTTC. It is translated as CASSLGPGEQFF.

The genes are TRBV6-5 and TRBJ2-7; maybe TRBD1 (5 bases). The germline V and J ends were trimmed by 1 base and 8 bases, with 12 bases remaining between them. The germline V gene encodes CDR1 MNHEY and CDR2 SVGAGI. This CDR3 is 13 amino acids long. CDR3 in amino acids: CASSYFLGQQQYF. The CDR3 DNA is TGTGCCAGCAGTTACTTCCTTGGACAACAGCAGTACTTC.

The chain recombines TRBV3-1 (or the pseudogene TRBV3-2) with TRBJ2-2, with unresolved D. Trimming stripped 7 bases from V and 5 bases from J, with 17 bases between. CDR3 length: 15 amino acids. CDR1 and CDR2 from the germline V gene are LGHDT and YNNKEL (reference sequence). The CDR3 loop is CASKPHSSLTGELFF. The CDR3 nucleotides read TGTGCCAGCAAACCCCACTCGTCTTTGACCGGGGAGCTGTTTTTT.

The chain employs TRBV19 and TRBJ1-1; no clear D. The CDR3 extends over 12 amino acids. Per germline, CDR1 LNHDA and CDR2 SQIVND (reference sequence). V was cut by 4 bases and J by 10 bases, with 13 bases left in between. In DNA form, the CDR3 reads TGTGCCAGTAGTACGCCACGGGGTGGAGCTTTCTTT. Its protein product is CASSTPRGGAFF.

V is TRBV24-1 and J is TRBJ1-1; D remains ambiguous. Trimming cost V 4 bases and J 2 bases, with 10 bases left between them. The germline V gene encodes CDR1 KGHDR and CDR2 SFDVKD. The CDR3 is made up of 14 amino acids. As DNA, the CDR3 is TGTGCCACCAGTGACCCCAACAGAAACACTGAAGCTTTCTTT. Its translation is CATSDPNRNTEAFF.

This sequence joins TRBV5-1 and TRBJ2-7; TRBD1 is a possible D gene (5 bases). Germline V gene data show CDR1 as SGHRS and CDR2 as YFSETQ. V was pared by 0 bases and J by 6 bases, with 13 bases between. The length of the CDR3 is 14 residues. CDR3 coding DNA: TGCGCCAGCAGCTTGGAGGGGCCTCAAGGCGAGCAGTACTTC. Protein sequence: CASSLEGPQGEQYF.

The gene calls are TRBV19 and TRBJ2-3; perhaps TRBD1 as D (5 bases). The CDR3 sequence is 12 residues long. Per the germline V gene, CDR1 is LNHDA and CDR2 is SQIVND (reference sequence). Trimming removed 10 bases at V and 2 bases at J, with 10 bases between. The CDR3 DNA follows: TGTGCCACTTCCAGGGACACAGATACGCAGTATTTT. It yields the protein CATSRDTDTQYF.

The chain uses TRBV4-1 and TRBJ1-2; no definite D call. The V end lost 1 base, the J end lost 0 bases, and 9 bases lay between the germline ends. Germline assignment: CDR1 MGHRA and CDR2 YSYEKL. The CDR3 extends over 15 amino acids. The CDR3 protein is CASSQGRSTNYGYTF. The CDR3 region has the DNA TGCGCCAGCAGCCAAGGGAGATCAACTAACTATGGCTACACCTTC.

The chain couples TRBV4-2 to TRBJ2-7, with 9 positions matching TRBD1. Germline CDR1 reads LGHNA; CDR2 reads YNFKEQ. The CDR3 is made up of 15 amino acids. V was pared by 4 bases and J by 3 bases, with 7 bases of the junction left unmatched. As DNA, the CDR3 is TGTGCCAGCAGCCCCGGGACAGGGTTAGTCTACGAGCAGTACTTC. Translation: CASSPGTGLVYEQYF.

The rearrangement links TRBV6-6 to TRBJ2-3, with 11 nucleotides matching TRBD1. The V gene's germline CDR1 is MNHNY and CDR2 SVGAGI (reference sequence). The junction had 10 bases not matched to a gene; V was cut back by 5 bases and J by 3 bases. The CDR3 has 17 residues. The CDR3 spells CASSLKLGQGATDTQYF. In nucleotides, the CDR3 is TGTGCCAGCAGTCTCAAACTCGGACAGGGGGCGACAGATACGCAGTATTTT.

This clone appeared a few times. The same CDR3 can be traced to other DNA sequences in this sample. This rearrangement joins TRBV18 to TRBJ2-7; TRBD2 matches 11 bases. CDR3 length equals 14 residues. The germline V gene has CDR1 KGHSH and CDR2 LQKENI. V trimming: 2 bases; J trimming: 4 bases; junction bases outside the gene matches: 1. The CDR3 reads CASSPGTSGYEQYF. CDR3 sequence (DNA): TGTGCCAGCTCACCAGGGACTAGCGGTTACGAGCAGTACTTC.

The V gene is TRBV4-1, the J gene TRBJ1-3, with a tentative D call TRBD1 (5 bases). Per the germline V gene, CDR1 is MGHRA and CDR2 is YSYEKL. V gave up 0 bases and J gave up 0 bases, with 12 bases separating them. CDR3 size: 17 residues. The CDR3 sequence is CASSQDGTGSSGNTIYF. DNA for the CDR3: TGCGCCAGCAGCCAAGATGGTACAGGTTCCTCTGGAAACACCATATATTTT.

The chain is built from TRBV4-1 and TRBJ1-1; D not certain. The CDR3 runs 15 residues. The germline V gene has CDR1 MGHRA and CDR2 YSYEKL. The ends were cut back, 1 base at V and 1 base at J, with 10 bases in the middle. CDR3 sequence: CASSQAAGANTEAFF. CDR3 DNA: TGCGCCAGCAGCCAAGCGGCGGGCGCGAACACTGAAGCTTTCTTT.